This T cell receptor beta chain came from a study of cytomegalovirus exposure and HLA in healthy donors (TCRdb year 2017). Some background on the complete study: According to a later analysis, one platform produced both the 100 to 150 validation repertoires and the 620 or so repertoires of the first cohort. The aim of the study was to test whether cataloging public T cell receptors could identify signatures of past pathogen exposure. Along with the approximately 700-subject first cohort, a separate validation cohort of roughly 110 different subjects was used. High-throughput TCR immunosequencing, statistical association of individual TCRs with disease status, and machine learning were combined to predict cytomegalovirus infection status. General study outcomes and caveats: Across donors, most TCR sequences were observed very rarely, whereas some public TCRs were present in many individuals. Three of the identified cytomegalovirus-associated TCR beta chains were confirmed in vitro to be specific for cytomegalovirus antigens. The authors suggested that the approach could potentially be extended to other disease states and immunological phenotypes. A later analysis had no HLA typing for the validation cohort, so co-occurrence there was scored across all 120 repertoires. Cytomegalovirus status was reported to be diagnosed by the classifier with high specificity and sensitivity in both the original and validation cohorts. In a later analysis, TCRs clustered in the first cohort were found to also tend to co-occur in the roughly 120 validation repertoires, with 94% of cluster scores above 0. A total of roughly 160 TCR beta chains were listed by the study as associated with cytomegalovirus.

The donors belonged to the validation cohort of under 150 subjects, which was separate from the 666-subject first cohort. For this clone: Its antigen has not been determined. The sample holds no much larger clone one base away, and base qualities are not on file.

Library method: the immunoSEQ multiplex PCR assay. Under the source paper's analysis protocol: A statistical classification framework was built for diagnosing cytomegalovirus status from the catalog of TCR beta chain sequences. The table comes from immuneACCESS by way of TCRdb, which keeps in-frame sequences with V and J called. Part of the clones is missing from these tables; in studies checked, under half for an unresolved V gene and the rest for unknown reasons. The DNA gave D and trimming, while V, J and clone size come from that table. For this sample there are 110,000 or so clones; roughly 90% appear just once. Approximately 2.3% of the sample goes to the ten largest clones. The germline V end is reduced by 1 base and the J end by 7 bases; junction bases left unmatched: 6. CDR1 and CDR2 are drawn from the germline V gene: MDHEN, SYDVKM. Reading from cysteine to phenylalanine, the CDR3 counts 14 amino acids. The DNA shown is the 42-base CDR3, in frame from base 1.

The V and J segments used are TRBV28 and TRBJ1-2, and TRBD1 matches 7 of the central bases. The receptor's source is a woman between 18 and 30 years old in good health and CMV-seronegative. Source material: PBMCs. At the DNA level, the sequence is TGTGCCAGCAGTTTATCTGGGACAGTCAGTGGCTACACCTTC. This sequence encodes CASSLSGTVSGYTF.